This TCR beta chain emerged from a study of T cells after yellow fever vaccination. Study-level background: Any fraction with a low cell number was prepared using SMART-Seq v4 Ultra Low Input.

TCRdb re-called the 5' RACE reads with MiXCR, one entry per CDR3 protein. The repertoire holds some 80,000 distinct CDR3 sequences, with about 14% as singletons. This clonotype came up many times. Study-wide results and limits: The CD4 and CD8 compartments had a small share of their clonotypes in common. The study noted that FACS-sorted repertoires could contain abundant clonotypes contaminating from the bulk population.

Per the germline V gene, CDR1 is MGHRA and CDR2 is YSYEKL. V lost 2 bases to trimming and J lost 4 bases, with 14 bases between them. The CDR3 spans 16 residues. This specimen consisted of CD8+ T cells not binding an NS4B(214-222) dextramer, sorted from PBMCs, obtained about 21 days after the first yellow fever vaccination. The chain joins TRBV4-1 to TRBJ2-2; D tentatively reads TRBD1 or TRBD2 (6 bases each). The clonotype comes from a man aged 18-30 years who received the YFV17D yellow fever vaccine. CDR3 amino acids: CASSQYAGHSTGELFF. The CDR3 DNA reads TGCGCCAGCAGCCAATACGCGGGACATTCCACCGGGGAGCTGTTTTTT.